A selection of T cell receptor beta chains follows, all from one sample in a study of T cells in Graves' hyperthyroidism and ophthalmopathy. Via MiXCR, TCRdb re-called the multiplex PCR reads, giving one row per CDR3 protein. The sample shows about 480,000 distinct CDR3 sequences, approximately 15% of them seen only once. The specimen was blood. Receptors were obtained from a woman younger than 30 with Graves' hyperthyroidism. The CDR3 runs from the conserved cysteine through the conserved F or W. D genes are given only for firm matches. The size of a clone is reported for some rows only, either as once, few or many, or as a class for expanded clones.

clone_size	j_call	d_call	v_call	cdr3_nt	cdr3_aa
many	TRBJ2-1	NA	TRBV19	TGTGCCAGTAGTATTGGGACTTCCAACAATGAGCAGTTCTTC	CASSIGTSNNEQFF
many	TRBJ2-1	TRBD2	TRBV6-2/TRBV6-3	TGTGCCAGCAGTTCGGGACTAGTGCTCGGTGAGCAGTTCTTC	CASSSGLVLGEQFF
many	TRBJ2-7	TRBD2	TRBV30	TGTGCCTGGAGTGGACTAGCGGGCCCCTACGAGCAGTACTTC	CAWSGLAGPYEQYF
many	TRBJ2-3	NA	TRBV5-1	TGCGCCAGCAGCTTTGCGCCTCCGGGCGGCACAGATACGCAGTATTTT	CASSFAPPGGTDTQYF
many	TRBJ1-5	TRBD1	TRBV2	TGTGCCAGCAGAAGGGACAGGGAACGACTTCAGCCCCAGCATTTT	CASRRDRERLQPQHF
NA	TRBJ2-3	NA	TRBV2	TGTGCCAGCACGGGCGGCTTAGATACGCAGTATTTT	CASTGGLDTQYF
NA	TRBJ2-1	NA	TRBV10-3	TGTGCCATCAGTGAACAGGGCGGGTACAATGAGCAGTTCTTC	CAISEQGGYNEQFF
many	TRBJ2-2	TRBD2	TRBV3-1	TGTGCCAGCAGCCAATTACCGGGACTAGCGGGAGGAGGGAACACCGGGGAGCTGTTTTTT	CASSQLPGLAGGGNTGELFF
many	TRBJ1-1	NA	TRBV9	TGTGCCAGCAGCAGCGACTTAGACACTGAAGCTTTCTTT	CASSSDLDTEAFF
many	TRBJ1-1	NA	TRBV19	TGTGCCAGTAGTCCTTCAGGGGTATCCGAAGCTTTCTTT	CASSPSGVSEAFF
many	TRBJ1-4	TRBD1	TRBV27	TGTGCCAGCAGTGCCCGGGACAGGGTAGACGAAAAACTGTTTTTT	CASSARDRVDEKLFF
many	TRBJ1-6	NA	TRBV12-3/TRBV12-4	TGTGCCAGCAGTTTTGGTCGCTCCTATAATTCACCCCTCCACTTT	CASSFGRSYNSPLHF
many	TRBJ1-2	NA	TRBV19	TGTGCCAGCAGTAGGCAAGGGTATGGCTACACCTTC	CASSRQGYGYTF
NA	TRBJ1-2	TRBD1	TRBV27	TGTGCCAGCAGCCCTACACCGAGGACAGGGGGATATGGCTACACCTTC	CASSPTPRTGGYGYTF
many	TRBJ2-1	TRBD2	TRBV20-1	TGCAGTGCTAGGGACGCGGGACTAGCGGGAGCCAGGGGCCACAATGAGCAGTTCTTC	CSARDAGLAGARGHNEQFF
NA	TRBJ2-2	NA	TRBV27	TGTGCCAGCAGTCCGCATAACACCGGGGAGCTGTTTTTT	CASSPHNTGELFF
many	TRBJ2-5	NA	TRBV3-1	TGTGCCAGCAGCCAAGAGACAGCGGAGAACCAAGAGACCCAGTACTTC	CASSQETAENQETQYF
many	TRBJ2-5	NA	TRBV3-1	TGTGCCAGCAGCCAAGATTTCCGTGCTGGAGGCGGGGTTCGGGAGACCCAGTACTTC	CASSQDFRAGGGVRETQYF
NA	TRBJ2-1	TRBD2	TRBV6-1	TGTGCCAGCACCGTGGCGGGAGTGACCTACAATGAGCAGTTCTTC	CASTVAGVTYNEQFF
many	TRBJ2-3	TRBD1	TRBV29-1	TGCAGCTCCGGACAGGGGCCAGGCACAGATACGCAGTATTTT	CSSGQGPGTDTQYF
NA	TRBJ1-2	TRBD1	TRBV28	TGTGCCAGCAGGCCACAGGGGGCAGGCTATGGCTACACCTTC	CASRPQGAGYGYTF
few	TRBJ2-1	NA	TRBV5-1	TGCGCCAGCAGCCCCGGGTGGGCTAGAAGCTCCTACAATGAGCAGTTCTTC	CASSPGWARSSYNEQFF
NA	TRBJ1-1	NA	TRBV7-9	TGTGCCAGCAGCGAAAGAGACAACACTGAAGCTTTCTTT	CASSERDNTEAFF
many	TRBJ1-2	NA	TRBV6-1	TGTGCCAGCAGTTATTCGGAATTTTATGGCTACACCTTC	CASSYSEFYGYTF
many	TRBJ1-2	NA	TRBV12-3/TRBV12-4	TGTGCCAGCAGCGGATATGGCTACACCTTC	CASSGYGYTF
many	TRBJ2-1	NA	TRBV6-1	TGTGCCAGCACCCCGGCCGTGGGGGGAGTCATGACCAATGAGCAGTTCTTC	CASTPAVGGVMTNEQFF
many	TRBJ1-2	NA	TRBV27	TGTGCCAGCAGTCCTTCGACACTTAACTATGGCTACACCTTC	CASSPSTLNYGYTF
many	TRBJ1-5	NA	TRBV18	TGTGCCAGCTCACCAGGGGGCCTAGGCCAGCCCCAGCATTTT	CASSPGGLGQPQHF
many	TRBJ2-1	TRBD2	TRBV12-3/TRBV12-4	TGTGCCAGCAGTTTAATCGGTAGCGGGAGACCCTACAATGAGCAGTTCTTC	CASSLIGSGRPYNEQFF
NA	TRBJ2-2	NA	TRBV18	TGTGCCAGCTCTTTGGGCCGACGGAGCACCGGGGAGCTGTTTTTT	CASSLGRRSTGELFF
many	TRBJ2-7	NA	TRBV30	TGTGCCTGGAGTGCCCAGGGCGCTGGCCACGAGCAGTACTTC	CAWSAQGAGHEQYF
many	TRBJ2-1	TRBD2	TRBV9	TGTGCCAGCAGCAAGAGGGAGGGCTCAAATGAGCAGTTCTTC	CASSKREGSNEQFF
many	TRBJ1-2	NA	TRBV12-5	TGTGCTAGTGGTTTTTTAGGCAGCAACTATGGCTACACCTTC	CASGFLGSNYGYTF
many	TRBJ2-2	NA	TRBV3-1	TGTGCCAGCAGCCGTAGGACCAACACCGGGGAGCTGTTTTTT	CASSRRTNTGELFF
many	TRBJ1-1	NA	TRBV7-9	TGTGCCAGCAGCCCCGGGCCTGGTGAAGCTTTCTTT	CASSPGPGEAFF
NA	TRBJ2-2	TRBD2	TRBV7-2	TGTGCCAGCAGCGCTGAACCGGGACTAGAAGGCGGGGAGCTGTTTTTT	CASSAEPGLEGGELFF
NA	TRBJ1-5	NA	TRBV4-2	TGTGCCAGCAGCCTCCTACTGGGGGGAAATCAGCCCCAGCATTTT	CASSLLLGGNQPQHF
NA	TRBJ2-3	NA	TRBV9	TGTGCCAGCAGCGTAGGTGACGACACAGATACGCAGTATTTT	CASSVGDDTDTQYF
many	TRBJ2-1	TRBD2	TRBV3-1	TGTGCCAGCAGCCTGACCCGGGAGGACCCCTACAATGAGCAGTTCTTC	CASSLTREDPYNEQFF
NA	TRBJ2-4	TRBD1	TRBV19	TGTGCCAGCGATGGACAGGGACTAGCCAAAAACATTCAGTACTTC	CASDGQGLAKNIQYF
NA	TRBJ1-2	NA	TRBV14	TGTGCCAGCAGCCGGGGGGCGCTAGGCTACACCTTC	CASSRGALGYTF
few	TRBJ2-1	TRBD2	TRBV29-1	TGCAGCGCCCAAACTAGCGGGAGTCGAGGGGGGCAGTTCTTC	CSAQTSGSRGGQFF
once	TRBJ1-3	NA	TRBV28	TGTGCCAGCAGATCTCCCGTCCCCGGGACGGGAAACACCATATATTTT	CASRSPVPGTGNTIYF
many	TRBJ2-3	NA	TRBV24-1	TGTGCCACCGCCGAGCTATTCACAGATACGCAGTATTTT	CATAELFTDTQYF
many	TRBJ2-1	NA	TRBV11-3	TGTGCCAGCAGCGCCCGGAGCCGGAGCTCCTACAATGAGCAGTTCTTC	CASSARSRSSYNEQFF
NA	TRBJ1-5	TRBD1	TRBV25-1	TGTGCCAGCAGTGGGACGACAGGGTGGAATCAGCCCCAGCATTTT	CASSGTTGWNQPQHF
many	TRBJ2-7	NA	TRBV7-2	TGTGCCAGCAGCTCTCAAGGGTTAAAGCAGTACTTC	CASSSQGLKQYF
NA	TRBJ2-1	TRBD2	TRBV7-2	TGTGCCAGCAGCACCCAAGAGCGGGGCTCCTACAATGAGCAGTTCTTC	CASSTQERGSYNEQFF
many	TRBJ2-1	NA	TRBV28	TGTGCCAGCAGTTTTCTTGGCGGGGCCTACAATGAGCAGTTCTTC	CASSFLGGAYNEQFF
NA	TRBJ2-3	TRBD2	TRBV2	TGTGCCAGCAAATGGACTAGCGGGACTTATGTAGATACGCAGTATTTT	CASKWTSGTYVDTQYF
NA	TRBJ2-7	TRBD1	TRBV7-9	TGTGCCAGCAGCTCCCGGACAGGGGGGGGTGAGCAGTACTTC	CASSSRTGGGEQYF
few	TRBJ2-7	NA	TRBV20-1	TGCAGTGCTAGTTCTGGGGTAGGCGCCGAGCAGTACTTC	CSASSGVGAEQYF
many	TRBJ1-2	NA	TRBV6-1	TGTGCCAGCAGTTATTTACCAGAAAACTATGGCTACACCTTC	CASSYLPENYGYTF
many	TRBJ2-2	NA	TRBV12-5	TGTGCTAGTGGTTTGGTATTGGACAGCTACACCGGGGAGCTGTTTTTT	CASGLVLDSYTGELFF
NA	TRBJ2-7	TRBD2	TRBV13	TGTGCCAGCAGGCGCACCGGGACTAGCGGTACCTACGAGCAGTACTTC	CASRRTGTSGTYEQYF